This note documents a single T cell receptor (beta chain) sequence. The clone's antigen remains unknown. The conserved phenylalanine or tryptophan is not found at the CDR3 terminus, so this likely reflects a read error. No DNA is shown, since the ends of the CDR3 on it are uncertain; the CDR3 is the one TCRdb lists. The source of the sample is a study of CD8+CD57+ T cells in acquired aplastic anemia (dated by TCRdb to about 2018). Notes on the research overall: Extracted DNA from sorted CD4+ and CD8+ cells averaged around 2.9 ug, ranging from about 0.19 to 30 ug. Healthy donor samples averaged roughly 9.8 million reads for CD4+ and 11 million to 14 million for CD8+ cells.

From its first to its last residue, the CDR3 has 13 amino acids. From a lookup of the germline V gene, CDR1 and CDR2 are SGHVS and FQNEAQ. The investigation overall reported the following: Twenty-nine CD8+ CDR3 sequences were shared between patients and controls but appeared highly expressed in patients and within their immunodominant clones. CD8+ Simpson's diversity did not differ significantly between patients and healthy controls (P=0.060).

TCR repertoires of sorted CD4+ and CD8+ blood T cells from severe aplastic anemia patients and healthy subjects were deep-sequenced in the study. Ficoll-Paque density gradient centrifugation was used to isolate peripheral blood mononuclear cells. CD4+ and CD8+ T cells were sorted by FACS or magnetic beads before DNA extraction. Genomic DNA was used as template for profiling of TCR beta VDJ combinations and CDR3 sequences. An Illumina HiSeq 2000 was used for TCR repertoire sequencing. The paper's processing steps were these. Repertoires were assessed using TRBV/TRBJ rearrangement plots, CDR3 size and DJ length profiles, and Simpson's diversity index. Whichever DNA sequence was most abundant in the deep sequencing data was defined as the immunodominant clone. CDR3 amino acid sequences were screened for sharing across subjects and compared with published repertoires and the VDJdb database. TCRdb reworked the public reads: Q25 trimming with fastp, MiXCR clone assembly, productive beta chains retained. Duplicate CDR3 protein sequences are folded into a single record with the most common DNA and genes. The V and J calls here are based on TCRdb, not the publication. This sample has around 400,000 distinct CDR3 sequences in its table, and roughly 64% of those were observed once. The ten largest clones capture more than 3.5% of the sample.

Sequenced input: sorted CD4+, CD8+, or CD8+CD57+ T cells (not recorded which) from PBMCs. The sequence was obtained from a human donor in good health, serving as a control. The chain couples TRBV7-8 to TRBJ1-2; TRBD1 was called by the table and not checked on the DNA. The CDR3 amino acid sequence is: CASSFGGGSVFFG.